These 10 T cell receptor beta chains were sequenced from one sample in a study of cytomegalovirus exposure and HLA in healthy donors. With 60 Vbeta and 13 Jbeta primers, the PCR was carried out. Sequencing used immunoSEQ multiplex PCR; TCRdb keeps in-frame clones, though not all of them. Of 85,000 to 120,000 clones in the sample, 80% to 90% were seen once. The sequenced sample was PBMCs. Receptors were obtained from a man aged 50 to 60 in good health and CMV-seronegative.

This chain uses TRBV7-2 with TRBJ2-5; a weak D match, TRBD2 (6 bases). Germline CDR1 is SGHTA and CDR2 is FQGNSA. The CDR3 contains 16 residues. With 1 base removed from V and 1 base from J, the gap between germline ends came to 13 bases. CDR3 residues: CASSLGPGLTQETQYF. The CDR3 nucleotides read TGTGCCAGCAGCTTAGGTCCGGGACTCACCCAAGAGACCCAGTACTTC.

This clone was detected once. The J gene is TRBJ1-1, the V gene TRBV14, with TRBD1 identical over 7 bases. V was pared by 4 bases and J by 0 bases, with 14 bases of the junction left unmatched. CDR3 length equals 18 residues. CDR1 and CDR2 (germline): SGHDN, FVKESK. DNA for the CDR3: TGTGCCAGCAGCCGAGGACCCCCGGGACAGATCATGAACACTGAAGCTTTCTTT. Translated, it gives CASSRGPPGQIMNTEAFF.

The CDR3 loop is CASSPGQEGNQPQHF. CDR3 DNA sequence: TGCGCCAGCAGCCCCGGACAGGAGGGCAATCAGCCCCAGCATTTT. The rearrangement joins TRBV5-1 to TRBJ1-5; 7 bases match TRBD1. With V trimmed by 4 bases and J by 2 bases, 6 bases remained unmatched. Looked up from germline, CDR1 is SGHRS and CDR2 is YFSETQ. This CDR3 is built from 15 residues.

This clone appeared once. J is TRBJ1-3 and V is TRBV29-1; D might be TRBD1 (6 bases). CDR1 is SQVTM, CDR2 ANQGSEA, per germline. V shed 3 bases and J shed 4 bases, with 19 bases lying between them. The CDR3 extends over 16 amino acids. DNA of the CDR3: TGCAGCGTTGACCGGACAGAAACTTCTTCAGGAAACACCATATATTTT. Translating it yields CSVDRTETSSGNTIYF.

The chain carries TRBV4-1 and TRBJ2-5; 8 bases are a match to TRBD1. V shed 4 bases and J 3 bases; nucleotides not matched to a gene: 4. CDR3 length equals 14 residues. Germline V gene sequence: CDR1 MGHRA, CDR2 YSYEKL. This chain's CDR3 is CASSPTGDEETQYF. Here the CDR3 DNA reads TGCGCCAGCAGCCCGACAGGGGACGAAGAGACCCAGTACTTC.

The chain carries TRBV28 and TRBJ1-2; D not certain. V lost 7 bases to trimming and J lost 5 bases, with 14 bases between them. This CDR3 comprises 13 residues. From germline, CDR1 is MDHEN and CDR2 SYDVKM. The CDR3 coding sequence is TGTGCCAGCACCCTAGACCGAAGTTATGGCTACACCTTC. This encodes CASTLDRSYGYTF.

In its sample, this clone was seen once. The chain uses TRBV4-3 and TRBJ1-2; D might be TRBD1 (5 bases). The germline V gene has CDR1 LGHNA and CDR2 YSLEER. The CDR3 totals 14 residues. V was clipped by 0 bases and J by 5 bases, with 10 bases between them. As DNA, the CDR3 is TGCGCCAGCAGCCAAGATGCTTCAGGGTATGGCTACACCTTC. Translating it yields CASSQDASGYGYTF.

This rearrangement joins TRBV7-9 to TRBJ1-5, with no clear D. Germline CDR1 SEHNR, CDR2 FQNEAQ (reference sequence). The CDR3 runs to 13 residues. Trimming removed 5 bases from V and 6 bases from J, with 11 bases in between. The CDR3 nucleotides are TGTGCCAGCAGCGCTTGGTCGGGTCAGCCCCAGCATTTT. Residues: CASSAWSGQPQHF.

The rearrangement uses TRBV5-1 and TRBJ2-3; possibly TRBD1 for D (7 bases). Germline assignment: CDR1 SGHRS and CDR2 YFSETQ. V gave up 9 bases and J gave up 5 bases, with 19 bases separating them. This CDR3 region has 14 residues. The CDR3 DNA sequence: TGCGCCACCCAAGGGACAGCGGGTGAAGATACGCAGTATTTT. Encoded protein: CATQGTAGEDTQYF.

DNA of the CDR3: TGTGCCAGTAGTGTCTCACAGGGGAGATATGGCTACACCTTC. Amino acid sequence: CASSVSQGRYGYTF. The V gene is TRBV19, the J gene TRBJ1-2, with 7 bases identical to TRBD1. The CDR3 extends over 14 amino acids. Germline V gene lookup returns CDR1 LNHDA and CDR2 SQIVND (reference sequence). V was pared by 5 bases and J by 5 bases, with 8 bases of the junction left unmatched.